This TCR beta chain was recorded in a study of human T cells and chemical hapten exposure. Across the study: Upper back patch tests used 0.01% DPC, scored after 6 days. Study-wide results and limits: Expanded TCRs made up significantly more big CDR3 similarity clusters than controls did. Alopecia in the donors means their immune response may deviate from healthy people's.

MiXCR, applied by TCRdb to the RACE reads, yields one record per CDR3 protein. In the table there are some 36,000 distinct CDR3 sequences, more than 8% of which are singletons. CDR1 and CDR2 from the germline V gene are WSHSY and SAAADI. This CDR3 has 13 amino acids. Trimming took off 8 bases at V and 4 bases at J, with 15 bases between the two ends. This clonotype was detected many times. Its antigen is still unknown. As to time point: patch test 3, about 24 weeks after DPC sensitization. Treatment indicated: therapeutic diphenylcyclopropenone sensitization with weekly scalp DPC. From whole blood left unfractionated, total RNA was extracted.

This receptor was obtained from a man aged 50-59 years with alopecia areata. Some clones in this sample may be carry-over from other donors' samples. The chain couples TRBV10-2 to TRBJ2-7; maybe TRBD1 (5 bases). The source material was whole blood, sampled in connection with sensitization to the hapten diphenylcyclopropenone (DPC). CDR3 sequence: CASLGQGWYEQYF. In DNA form, the CDR3 reads TGCGCCAGCTTGGGGCAGGGTTGGTACGAGCAGTACTTC.